The next 25 T cell receptor beta chains were all read from a single sample in a study of blood T cell repertoires in COVID-19. TCRdb's copy holds only in-frame clones and misses some; the assay was immunoSEQ multiplex PCR. The sample shows some 320,000 clones, roughly nine tenths of them seen only once. What was sequenced was PBMCs or T cells enriched from blood (not recorded which). These receptors were obtained from a man in his sixties who had recovered from COVID-19.

The J gene is TRBJ1-6, the V gene TRBV6-1; a weak D match, TRBD1 (6 bases). Germline V CDR1 and CDR2: MNHNS, SASEGT. V shed 0 bases and J shed 9 bases, with 12 bases lying between them. This CDR3 has 15 amino acids. CDR3 DNA: TGTGCCAGCAGTGAAGCTCGCAGGGGTTTTTCACCCCTCCACTTT. As protein: CASSEARRGFSPLHF.

Worth noting for this clone: Within the sample, other DNA sequences also encode this same CDR3. V is TRBV2 and J is TRBJ2-1; D is unresolved. Looked up from germline, CDR1 is SNHLY and CDR2 is FYNNEI. The CDR3 spans 11 residues. Trimming shortened V by 8 bases and J by 1 base, and 3 bases separated the two germline ends. The DNA for the CDR3 is TGTGCCAGCCGTTCCTACAATGAGCAGTTCTTC. This encodes CASRSYNEQFF.

The chain carries TRBV10-3 and TRBJ2-7; 9 positions agree with TRBD1. Unmatched junction bases numbered 4, after V lost 2 bases and J lost 2 bases. The germline V gene encodes CDR1 ENHRY and CDR2 SYGVKD. This CDR3 has 15 residues. Written as DNA, the CDR3 is TGTGCCATCAGTGAGGCGGGGACAGGGACCTACGAGCAGTACTTC. Its protein product is CAISEAGTGTYEQYF.

The chain has TRBV28 and TRBJ2-2, with 8 bases lining up with TRBD2. CDR1 is MDHEN, CDR2 SYDVKM, per germline. CDR3 length equals 14 residues. Trimming cost V 10 bases and J 6 bases; bases outside gene matches: 10. The CDR3 region is CAILRPSGSGELFF. The CDR3 nucleotides are TGTGCCATTCTCCGGCCTAGCGGGTCCGGGGAGCTGTTTTTT.

This clone was observed a single time. This chain joins TRBV7-2 and TRBJ2-5; 14 bases agree with TRBD2. From germline, CDR1 is SGHTA and CDR2 FQGNSA. This CDR3 is built from 17 residues. V gave up 4 bases and J gave up 9 bases; unmatched junction bases: 13. CDR3 region: CASSYQGTSGRLGAQYF. CDR3 nucleotide sequence: TGTGCCAGCAGCTACCAAGGGACTAGCGGGAGATTGGGTGCCCAGTACTTC.

This chain connects TRBV18 to TRBJ2-7; weak D call: TRBD1 (6 bases). This CDR3 comprises 15 residues. Germline-derived CDR1 and CDR2 are KGHSH and LQKENI. V gave up 6 bases and J gave up 0 bases, with 15 bases separating them. Here the CDR3 reads CASSAVPDSSYEQYF. In DNA, the CDR3 is TGTGCCAGCTCCGCGGTGCCGGACAGCTCCTACGAGCAGTACTTC.

This chain joins TRBV2 and TRBJ1-4; 9 bases agree with TRBD1. Germline CDR1 and CDR2: SNHLY and FYNNEI. The junction had 4 bases not matched to a gene; V was cut back by 6 bases and J by 2 bases. The CDR3 contains 15 residues. In DNA form, the CDR3 reads TGTGCCAGCAGGGGACAGGGAATTACTAATGAAAAACTGTTTTTT. The encoded protein is CASRGQGITNEKLFF.

This chain uses TRBV7-2 with TRBJ2-4, with a possible D match to TRBD2 (7 bases). Germline values: CDR1 SGHTA, CDR2 FQGNSA. Trimming pared 2 bases from V and 6 bases from J, leaving 11 bases between. The CDR3 loop spans 14 amino acids. As DNA, the CDR3 is TGTGCCAGCAGCTTAAACAGGGAGGGAAACATTCAGTACTTC. This codes for CASSLNREGNIQYF. Supplemented by reference TRBV7-2 and TRBJ2-4, the full variable domain reads GAGVSQSPSNKVTEKGKDVELRCDPISGHTALYWYRQSLGQGLEFLIYFQGNSAPDKSGLPSDRFSAERTGGSVSTLTIQRTQQEDSAVYLCASSLNREGNIQYFGAGTRLSVL.

This clone was found a few times. This rearrangement joins TRBV5-4 to TRBJ2-2; 9 bases are a match to TRBD2. Germline assignment: CDR1 SGHNT and CDR2 YYREEE (reference sequence). With V trimmed by 10 bases and J by 5 bases, 15 bases remained unmatched. The CDR3 length is 16 residues. The CDR3 reads CAAALFSGRGTGELFF. The CDR3 DNA follows: TGTGCCGCGGCCCTATTTAGCGGGAGAGGTACCGGGGAGCTGTTTTTT.

The CDR3: CATSDSGHKDNTGELFF. The CDR3 coding sequence is TGTGCCACCAGTGACTCTGGACATAAGGACAACACCGGGGAGCTGTTTTTT. The chain is built from TRBV24-1 and TRBJ2-2, with a weak D call TRBD1 (5 bases). The CDR3 runs to 17 residues. Trimming removed 4 bases from V and 2 bases from J, with 16 bases in between. Germline values: CDR1 KGHDR, CDR2 SFDVKD.

V gene TRBV6-5 combines with J gene TRBJ1-1, with 12 bases lining up with TRBD1. Germline V gene sequence: CDR1 MNHEY, CDR2 SVGAGI. CDR3 length: 15 residues. After removal of 7 bases from V and 5 bases from J, the junction contained 8 bases not matched to a gene. CDR3 in amino acids: CASTRDRGQETEAFF. CDR3 coding DNA: TGTGCCAGCACCCGGGACAGGGGGCAAGAGACTGAAGCTTTCTTT.

CDR3 DNA: TGTGCCAGCACCGTTGACAGGGGCTCTGGAAACACCATATATTTT. Amino acid sequence: CASTVDRGSGNTIYF. The gene calls are TRBV19 and TRBJ1-3; TRBD1 agrees at 8 bases. The CDR3 sequence is 15 residues long. V lost 9 bases and J lost 0; bases outside the gene matches: 7. CDR1 is LNHDA and CDR2 is SQIVND in the germline V gene (reference sequence).

This chain connects TRBV29-1 to TRBJ2-2, with 10 bases fitting TRBD2. With V trimmed by 7 bases and J by 8 bases, 16 bases remained unmatched. The CDR3 extends over 16 amino acids. CDR1 SQVTM and CDR2 ANQGSEA come from the germline V gene. The CDR3 sequence is CSASGEREGPSGELFF. CDR3 DNA: TGCAGCGCCAGTGGAGAGCGGGAGGGCCCGTCGGGGGAGCTGTTTTTT.

V and J are TRBV30 and TRBJ1-2, with 10 nucleotides matching TRBD1. V lost 1 base and J lost 3; bases outside the gene matches: 8. The CDR3 totals 16 residues. Germline V gene data show CDR1 as GTSNPN and CDR2 as SVGIG (reference sequence). In DNA, the CDR3 is TGTGCCTGGAGTGAGTCGGGACAGGGGTTCGACTATGGCTACACCTTC. Translating it yields CAWSESGQGFDYGYTF. Filled out from reference TRBV30 and TRBJ1-2, the complete variable domain reads SQTIHQWPATLVQPVGSPLSLECTVEGTSNPNLYWYRQAAGRGLQLLFYSVGIGQISSEVPQNLSASRPQDRQFILSSKKLLLSDSGFYLCAWSESGQGFDYGYTFGSGTRLTVV.

This clone occurred a few times. The chain employs TRBV7-9 and TRBJ2-1; D may be TRBD2 (5 bases). This CDR3 spans 15 amino acids. Trimming pared 0 bases from V and 0 bases from J, leaving 6 bases between. Germline V gene data show CDR1 as SEHNR and CDR2 as FQNEAQ (reference sequence). The CDR3 protein is CASSLAGSSYNEQFF. CDR3 nucleotides: TGTGCCAGCAGCTTAGCAGGGAGCTCCTACAATGAGCAGTTCTTC.

The rearrangement joins TRBV6-6 to TRBJ2-1, with no clear D. The germline V gene encodes CDR1 MNHNY and CDR2 SVGAGI (reference sequence). V shed 0 bases and J shed 6 bases, with 3 bases lying between them. The CDR3 has 12 residues. CDR3 in DNA: TGTGCCAGCAGTTACTCCCTCAATGAGCAGTTCTTC. It encodes CASSYSLNEQFF.

The chain is built from TRBV29-1 and TRBJ1-2; D perhaps matches TRBD1 (5 bases). Germline CDR1 and CDR2: SQVTM and ANQGSEA. CDR3 size: 14 residues. The V gene lost 3 bases and the J gene lost 3 bases, with 14 bases spanning the gap. The CDR3 region is CSVESSGAYYGYTF. The DNA for the CDR3 is TGCAGCGTTGAGAGTAGTGGGGCCTACTATGGCTACACCTTC.

The genes are TRBV14 and TRBJ2-7, with TRBD2 as a possible D gene (5 bases). V lost 4 bases and J lost 5, with 21 bases in between. The germline CDR1 and CDR2 sequences are SGHDN and FVKESK. The CDR3 loop spans 16 amino acids. This chain's CDR3 is CASSPPREAGIDEQYF. In DNA form, the CDR3 reads TGTGCCAGCAGCCCACCCCGGGAAGCCGGTATCGACGAGCAGTACTTC.

The rearrangement joins TRBV19 to TRBJ2-7, with TRBD2 identical over 7 bases. Germline V gene sequence: CDR1 LNHDA, CDR2 SQIVND (reference sequence). Losses at the gene ends were 2 bases for V and 2 bases for J; bases not matched to a gene: 6. The CDR3 loop spans 15 amino acids. CDR3 sequence reads: CASSIWPAGTYEQYF. The CDR3 DNA reads as TGTGCCAGTAGTATATGGCCAGCGGGGACCTACGAGCAGTACTTC.

The V call is TRBV7-2, the J call TRBJ2-2; perhaps TRBD2 as D (6 bases). Per germline, CDR1 SGHTA and CDR2 FQGNSA. CDR3 size: 16 residues. The V gene lost 5 bases and the J gene lost 5 bases, with 18 bases spanning the gap. The CDR3 DNA reads TGTGCCAGCAGCCCCGGGACTTCCTTCTATACCGGGGAGCTGTTTTTT. Translated: CASSPGTSFYTGELFF.

There are a few counts of this clone. V usage is TRBV9 and J usage is TRBJ1-5, with D possibly being TRBD1 (6 bases). Germline V CDR1 and CDR2: SGDLS, YYNGEE. The CDR3 is 13 residues long. V lost 6 bases and J lost 3, with 10 bases in between. CDR3 in DNA: TGTGCCAGCAACAGGGATTTCAATCAGCCCCAGCATTTT. Translation gives CASNRDFNQPQHF.

The CDR3 is CASSLEGQGGLASHNEQFF. The CDR3, as DNA: TGCGCCAGCAGCTTGGAGGGACAGGGCGGACTAGCTTCTCACAATGAGCAGTTCTTC. This chain uses TRBV5-1 with TRBJ2-1; D perhaps matches TRBD1 (9 bases). The V gene lost 0 bases and the J gene lost 5 bases, with 24 bases spanning the gap. The CDR3 runs 19 residues. Per germline, CDR1 SGHRS and CDR2 YFSETQ.

CDR3 amino acids: CASSPGRVNTGELFF. The CDR3 region has the DNA TGTGCCAGCAGCCCCGGGCGGGTGAACACCGGGGAGCTGTTTTTT. The chain joins TRBV7-9 to TRBJ2-2, with a weak D call TRBD2 (5 bases). Trimming stripped 5 bases from V and 1 base from J, with 11 bases between. The CDR3 has 15 amino acids. CDR1 and CDR2 from the germline V gene are SEHNR and FQNEAQ (reference sequence).

This chain uses TRBV9 with TRBJ1-2; D not certain. CDR1 and CDR2 from the germline V gene are SGDLS and YYNGEE. The CDR3 is made up of 15 amino acids. V lost 0 bases and J 0 bases, leaving 9 bases between the germline ends. The CDR3 nucleotides are TGTGCCAGCAGCGTAGATGCGGTAGCTAACTATGGCTACACCTTC. It codes for CASSVDAVANYGYTF.

The V and J genes are TRBV5-1 and TRBJ2-1; 8 nucleotides align to TRBD2. The germline V gene encodes CDR1 SGHRS and CDR2 YFSETQ. The CDR3 runs to 16 residues. Trimming at V came to 4 bases and at J to 2 bases, leaving 8 bases not matched to a gene. The CDR3 sequence is CASSQNPGLAYNEQFF. CDR3 nucleotide sequence: TGCGCCAGCAGCCAGAATCCGGGACTAGCCTACAATGAGCAGTTCTTC.